The entry that follows covers one T cell receptor (beta chain) sequence. Antigen specificity is unknown. This record belongs to a study of cytomegalovirus exposure and HLA in healthy donors. PCR used 60 Vbeta primers and 13 Jbeta primers. Clones were read by immunoSEQ multiplex PCR, and TCRdb kept only the in-frame ones, dropping some. The repertoire consists of about 86,000 clones, with 75% to 85% occurring once and the leading ten covering roughly 14%. Study outcomes and limitations: Cytomegalovirus status was reportedly diagnosed by the classifier with high sensitivity and specificity. An observed cluster of highly shared sequence variants was recorded as a likely sequencing artifact. Researchers reportedly found TCR beta sequences accurately predicted most subjects' HLA-A and HLA-B alleles.

The germline CDR1 and CDR2 sequences are SGHTA and FQGTGA. V gave up 4 bases and J gave up 9 bases; unmatched junction bases: 11. The CDR3 extends over 15 amino acids. The material sequenced was PBMCs. This chain links TRBV7-3 with TRBJ2-1; 8 nucleotides match TRBD2. The receptor comes from a woman aged 35 to 49 in good health and CMV-seropositive. The CDR3 loop reads CASSYLGLGLSEQFF. CDR3 sequence (DNA): TGTGCCAGCAGCTACCTGGGACTAGGGTTGAGTGAGCAGTTCTTC.